This TCR beta chain was identified in a study of shared clonotypes between healthy human individuals. Sorted-subset replicate PCRs used about 200 ng of genomic DNA. This amount corresponded to 30,000 to 35,000 T cell genomes. Per the original data handling: Filtering of immunoSEQ junctional sequences could not match full-length read filtering. Measured with immunoSEQ multiplex PCR; TCRdb has only the in-frame clones, and not every one. V and J calls and clone size follow that table, whereas D and trimming were derived from the DNA. The sample comprises around 700,000 clones, just over 90% of which are singletons, and approximately 24% rests with the top ten. V shed 2 bases and J 4 bases; nucleotides not matched to a gene: 12. Germline assignment: CDR1 MGHRA and CDR2 YSYEKL. This CDR3 contains 18 residues. CD8 cells classed as naive were CD45RO-negative and positively selected for CCR7, excluding terminally differentiated effector memory CD45RA+ cells.

The chain is built from TRBV4-1 and TRBJ2-1, with 9 bases that match TRBD1. The source material was naive CD8+ T cells sorted from blood. This sequence was found in a man between 25 and 39 years old in good health. CDR3 loop: CASSQLPGQGYSYNEQFF. The CDR3 coding sequence is TGCGCCAGCAGCCAACTCCCGGGACAGGGTTATTCTTACAATGAGCAGTTCTTC.